The 18 T cell receptor beta chains reported below all come from one sample, sequenced in a study of T-cell reconstitution after alpha-beta-depleted transplantation in children. It was with unique molecular identifiers that the TCRbeta library was prepared. MiXCR, applied by TCRdb to the PCR reads, yields one record per CDR3 protein. The repertoire consists of almost 500,000 distinct CDR3 sequences, with around 12% occurring once and the leading ten covering 4.5% to 6%. This sample comprised PBMCs from the stem cell graft donor, obtained from the stem cell graft. Receptors originate from a human donor who donated a stem cell graft to a child with combined immunodeficiency.

This clonotype was observed a few times. V usage is TRBV6-1 and J usage is TRBJ1-2; D call uncertain. The CDR3 has 13 residues. V was clipped by 2 bases and J by 4 bases, with 8 bases between them. CDR1 and CDR2 (germline): MNHNS, SASEGT. The CDR3 DNA sequence: TGTGCCAGCAGTGAACCGCCTAGCTATGGCTACACCTTC. This codes for CASSEPPSYGYTF.

This clonotype was detected many times. J is TRBJ2-2 and V is TRBV24-1; D not resolved. The CDR3 runs to 12 residues. Trimming took off 3 bases at V and 7 bases at J, with 5 bases between the two ends. Looked up from germline, CDR1 is KGHDR and CDR2 is SFDVKD. Written as DNA, the CDR3 is TGTGCCACCAGTGATAGGGACGGGGAGCTGTTTTTT. Its protein product is CATSDRDGELFF.

This clonotype was observed many times. This chain uses TRBV12-3 or TRBV12-4 with TRBJ2-7; D might be TRBD1 (5 bases). Between the trimmed V and J ends, which lost 3 bases and 3 bases, there was a span of 9 bases. The CDR3 consists of 13 residues. The CDR3 region is CASSFGAVYEQYF. The CDR3, as DNA: TGTGCCAGCAGTTTTGGGGCGGTCTACGAGCAGTACTTC.

V gene TRBV29-1 combines with J gene TRBJ2-5; D is unresolved. CDR1 SQVTM and CDR2 ANQGSEA come from the germline V gene. With 5 bases removed from V and 2 bases from J, the gap between germline ends came to 9 bases. CDR3 length: 12 amino acids. The CDR3 DNA reads as TGCAGCGTTTCTGACGGACAAGAGACCCAGTACTTC. Translation gives CSVSDGQETQYF.

The chain joins TRBV29-1 to TRBJ1-2; D might be TRBD1 (5 bases). Germline V gene data show CDR1 as SQVTM and CDR2 as ANQGSEA. The V end lost 7 bases, the J end lost 1 base, and 19 bases lay between the germline ends. The CDR3 sequence is 15 residues long. The CDR3 bases are TGCAGCGCCGTCGGCGGGGGACGGAATAACTATGGCTACACCTTC. Its protein product is CSAVGGGRNNYGYTF.

The V and J genes are TRBV15 and TRBJ2-1, with 11 bases aligning to TRBD2. V lost 5 bases, J lost 9 bases, and 3 bases stayed unmatched. The CDR3 runs to 13 residues. The germline CDR1 and CDR2 sequences are LNHNV and YYDKDF (reference sequence). CDR3 nucleotide sequence: TGTGCCACCAGCGGCGGGACTAGCGGTGAGCAGTTCTTC. Residues: CATSGGTSGEQFF.

This clonotype was found a few times. This rearrangement joins TRBV7-2 to TRBJ1-5; weak D call: TRBD1 (5 bases). V lost 5 bases and J lost 7, with 18 bases in between. The germline gives CDR1 SGHTA, CDR2 FQGNSA. CDR3 length: 15 amino acids. Here the CDR3 DNA reads TGTGCCAGCAGCCCCTCCTGGGGCATTGGGCAGCCCCAGCATTTT. It translates to CASSPSWGIGQPQHF.

In this sample, this clonotype turned up many times. This chain joins TRBV6-1 and TRBJ2-3; 7 nucleotides align to TRBD2. With V trimmed by 6 bases and J by 1 base, 10 bases remained unmatched. In germline, CDR1 is MNHNS, CDR2 SASEGT. The CDR3 has 16 residues. CDR3 sequence: CASRDYQREGTDTQYF. The CDR3 DNA is TGTGCCAGCAGGGATTATCAGCGGGAAGGCACAGATACGCAGTATTTT.

The rearrangement joins TRBV12-3 or TRBV12-4 to TRBJ2-5, with TRBD2 matching 9 bases. V gave up 6 bases and J gave up 2 bases; unmatched junction bases: 16. The CDR3 has 18 amino acids. The DNA of the CDR3 is TGTGCCAGCAGCGCGGCAGCGGGGGGCCCGGACCGACAAGAGACCCAGTACTTC. It encodes CASSAAAGGPDRQETQYF.

This clonotype was seen at least ten times. The chain recombines TRBV7-3 with TRBJ2-1, with 12 nucleotides matching TRBD2. CDR3 length: 16 amino acids. The germline CDR1 and CDR2 sequences are SGHTA and FQGTGA. V was clipped by 4 bases and J by 1 base; unmatched bases: 2. The CDR3 sequence is CASSSGLAGSYNEQFF. The CDR3 DNA follows: TGTGCCAGCAGCTCCGGACTAGCGGGATCCTACAATGAGCAGTTCTTC.

This clonotype was picked up a small number of times. The J gene is TRBJ2-1, the V gene TRBV7-6; D is undetermined. This CDR3 has 13 amino acids. Germline V gene sequence: CDR1 SGHVS, CDR2 FNYEAQ. Trimming left V 1 base short and J 8 bases short, with 9 bases between. Written as DNA, the CDR3 is TGTGCCAGCAGCTTAGTCGAGGCGGATGAGCAGTTCTTC. Amino acid sequence: CASSLVEADEQFF.

The V gene is TRBV7-3, the J gene TRBJ2-1; D is undetermined. The CDR3 covers 13 residues. CDR1 and CDR2 (germline): SGHTA, FQGTGA. Trimming stripped 2 bases from V and 6 bases from J, with 8 bases between. CDR3 DNA: TGTGCCAGCAGCTTAGTCCCAGGCAATGAGCAGTTCTTC. It codes for CASSLVPGNEQFF.

This clonotype was recorded at least ten times. The rearrangement uses TRBV7-2 and TRBJ2-7; 7 positions match TRBD2. The CDR3 extends over 14 amino acids. Germline CDR1 and CDR2: SGHTA and FQGNSA. V lost 3 bases and J lost 3; bases outside the gene matches: 5. The CDR3 loop is CASSLGLSLYEQYF. The CDR3 DNA is TGTGCCAGCAGCTTGGGACTATCCCTCTACGAGCAGTACTTC.

This clonotype was observed a handful of times. The rearrangement links TRBV7-9 to TRBJ2-7; no definite D call. This CDR3 region has 14 residues. Per germline, CDR1 SEHNR and CDR2 FQNEAQ (reference sequence). V was trimmed by 5 bases and J by 3 bases, leaving 14 bases between them. CDR3 bases: TGTGCCAGCAGCCAGACCGGGCAACACTACGAGCAGTACTTC. It is translated as CASSQTGQHYEQYF.

In this sample, this clonotype turned up a few times. This chain uses TRBV24-1 with TRBJ2-2; D is undetermined. Trimming removed 9 bases at V and 10 bases at J, with 11 bases between. The germline CDR1 and CDR2 sequences are KGHDR and SFDVKD. This CDR3 contains 11 residues. The DNA for the CDR3 is TGTGCCACCGGCGCGGATTTGGAGCTGTTTTTT. Residues: CATGADLELFF.

This clonotype was found a few times. The rearrangement links TRBV6-1 to TRBJ2-3; D might be TRBD2 (9 bases). The germline gives CDR1 MNHNS, CDR2 SASEGT. The V gene lost 5 bases and the J gene lost 2 bases, with 20 bases spanning the gap. CDR3 length: 17 residues. This chain's CDR3 is CASSTQGASGTTDTQYF. The CDR3 nucleotides are TGTGCCAGCAGTACCCAGGGGGCTAGCGGGACCACAGATACGCAGTATTTT.

This chain links TRBV20-1 with TRBJ2-3, with 11 bases lining up with TRBD2. The junction had 11 bases not matched to a gene; V was cut back by 5 bases and J by 1 base. The CDR3 runs to 17 residues. CDR1 is DFQATT and CDR2 is SNEGSKA in the germline V gene (reference sequence). The CDR3: CSAGKASGRWGTDTQYF. The CDR3 nucleotides read TGCAGTGCTGGAAAGGCTAGCGGGAGGTGGGGCACAGATACGCAGTATTTT.

The chain carries TRBV20-1 and TRBJ2-5, with 8 nucleotides matching TRBD1. The CDR3 is made up of 14 amino acids. Germline trimming cut 6 bases from V and 5 bases from J; bases unmatched to any gene: 11. Germline assignment: CDR1 DFQATT and CDR2 SNEGSKA (reference sequence). The chain's CDR3 is CSARPQGAWETQYF. The CDR3 DNA reads TGCAGTGCGCGTCCCCAGGGGGCGTGGGAGACCCAGTACTTC.